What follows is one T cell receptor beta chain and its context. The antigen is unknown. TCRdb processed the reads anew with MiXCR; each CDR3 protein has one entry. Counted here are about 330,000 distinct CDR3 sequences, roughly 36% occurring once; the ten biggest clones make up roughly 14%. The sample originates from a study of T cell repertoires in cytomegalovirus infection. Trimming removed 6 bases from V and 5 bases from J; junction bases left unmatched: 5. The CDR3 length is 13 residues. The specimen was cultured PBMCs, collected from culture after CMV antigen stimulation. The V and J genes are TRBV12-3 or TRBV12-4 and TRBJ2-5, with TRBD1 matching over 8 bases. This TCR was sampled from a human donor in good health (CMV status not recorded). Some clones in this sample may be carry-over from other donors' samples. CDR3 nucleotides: TGTGCCAGCAGACCCACAGGGGGTGAGACCCAGTACTTC. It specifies CASRPTGGETQYF.